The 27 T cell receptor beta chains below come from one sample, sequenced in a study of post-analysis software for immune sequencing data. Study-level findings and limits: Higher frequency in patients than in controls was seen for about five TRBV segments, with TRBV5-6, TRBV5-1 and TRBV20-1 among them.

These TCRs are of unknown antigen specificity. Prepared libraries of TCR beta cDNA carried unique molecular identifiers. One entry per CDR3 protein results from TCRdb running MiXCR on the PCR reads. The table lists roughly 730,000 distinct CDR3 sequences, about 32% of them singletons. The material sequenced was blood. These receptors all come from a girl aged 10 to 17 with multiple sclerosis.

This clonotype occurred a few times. In DNA, the CDR3 is TGTGCCAGCACCGCGACAGGGGGCCAGTCTGGGGCCAACGTCCTGACTTTC. This translates into CASTATGGQSGANVLTF. The V call is TRBV7-9, the J call TRBJ2-6; 10 nucleotides align to TRBD1. The CDR3 is made up of 17 amino acids. Losses at the gene ends were 7 bases for V and 1 base for J; bases not matched to a gene: 7. Germline CDR1 and CDR2: SEHNR and FQNEAQ (reference sequence).

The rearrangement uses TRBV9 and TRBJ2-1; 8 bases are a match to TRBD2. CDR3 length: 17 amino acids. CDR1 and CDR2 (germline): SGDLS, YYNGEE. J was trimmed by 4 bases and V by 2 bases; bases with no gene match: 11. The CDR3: CASSVGEGREVYNEQFF. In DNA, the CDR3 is TGTGCCAGCAGCGTGGGGGAGGGGCGGGAGGTATACAATGAGCAGTTCTTC.

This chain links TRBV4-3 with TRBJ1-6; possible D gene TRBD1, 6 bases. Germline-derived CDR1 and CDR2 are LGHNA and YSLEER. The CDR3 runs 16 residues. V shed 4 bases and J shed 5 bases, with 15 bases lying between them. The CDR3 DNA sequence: TGCGCCAGCAGCCTGAACAGGGCTGCTCATAATTCACCCCTCCACTTT. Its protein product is CASSLNRAAHNSPLHF.

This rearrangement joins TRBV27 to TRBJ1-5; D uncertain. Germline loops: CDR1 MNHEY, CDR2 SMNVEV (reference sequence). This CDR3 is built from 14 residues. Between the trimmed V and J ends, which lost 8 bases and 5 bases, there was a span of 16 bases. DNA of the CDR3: TGTGCCAGCCGGGCCGCGAACGTTTATCAGCCCCAGCATTTT. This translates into CASRAANVYQPQHF.

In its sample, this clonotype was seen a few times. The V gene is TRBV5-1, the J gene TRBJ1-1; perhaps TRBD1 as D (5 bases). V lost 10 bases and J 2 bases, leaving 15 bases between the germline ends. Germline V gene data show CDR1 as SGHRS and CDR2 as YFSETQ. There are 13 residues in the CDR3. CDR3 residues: CAPSLTANTEAFF. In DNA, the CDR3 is TGCGCCCCCTCACTGACAGCCAACACTGAAGCTTTCTTT.

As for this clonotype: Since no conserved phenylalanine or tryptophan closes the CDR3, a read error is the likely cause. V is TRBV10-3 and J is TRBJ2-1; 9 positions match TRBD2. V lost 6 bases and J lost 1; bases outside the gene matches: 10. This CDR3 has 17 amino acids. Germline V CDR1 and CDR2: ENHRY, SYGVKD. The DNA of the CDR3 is TGTGCCATCAGCCCTAGCGGGATGGGACCTTCCTACAATGAGCAGTTCGTC. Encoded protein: CAISPSGMGPSYNEQFV.

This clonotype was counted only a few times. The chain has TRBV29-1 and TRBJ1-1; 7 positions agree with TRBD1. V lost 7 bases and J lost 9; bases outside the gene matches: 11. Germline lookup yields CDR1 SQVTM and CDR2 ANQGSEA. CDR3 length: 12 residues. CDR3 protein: CSAGTGANQAFF. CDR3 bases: TGCAGCGCCGGTACAGGGGCCAATCAAGCTTTCTTT.

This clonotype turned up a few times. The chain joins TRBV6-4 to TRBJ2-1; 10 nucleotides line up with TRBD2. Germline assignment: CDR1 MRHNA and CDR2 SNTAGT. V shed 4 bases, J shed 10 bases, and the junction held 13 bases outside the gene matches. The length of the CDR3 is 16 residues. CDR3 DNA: TGTGCCAGCAGTGCTTCTCGGGCTAGCGGGAGAAAGGAGCAGTTCTTC. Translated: CASSASRASGRKEQFF.

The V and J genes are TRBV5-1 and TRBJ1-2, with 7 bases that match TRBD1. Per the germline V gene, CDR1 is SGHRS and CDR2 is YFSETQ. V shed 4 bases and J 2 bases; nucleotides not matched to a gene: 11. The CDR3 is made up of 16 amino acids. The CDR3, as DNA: TGCGCCAGCAGCACCGGTCAGGGGGTTGTCAACTATGGCTACACCTTC. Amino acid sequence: CASSTGQGVVNYGYTF.

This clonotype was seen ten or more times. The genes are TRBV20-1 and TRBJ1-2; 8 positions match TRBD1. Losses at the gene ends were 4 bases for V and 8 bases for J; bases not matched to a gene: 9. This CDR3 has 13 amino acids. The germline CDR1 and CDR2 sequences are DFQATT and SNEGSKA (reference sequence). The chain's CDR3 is CSAMDRAVGGYTF. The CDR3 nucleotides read TGCAGTGCTATGGACAGGGCGGTGGGAGGCTACACCTTC.

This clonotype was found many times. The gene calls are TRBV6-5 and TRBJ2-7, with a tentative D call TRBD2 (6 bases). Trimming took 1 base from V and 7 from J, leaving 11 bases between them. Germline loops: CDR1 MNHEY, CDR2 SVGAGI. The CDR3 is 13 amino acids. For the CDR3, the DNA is TGTGCCAGCAGTTACTGGGAGGAAGGGGAGCAGTACTTC. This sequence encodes CASSYWEEGEQYF.

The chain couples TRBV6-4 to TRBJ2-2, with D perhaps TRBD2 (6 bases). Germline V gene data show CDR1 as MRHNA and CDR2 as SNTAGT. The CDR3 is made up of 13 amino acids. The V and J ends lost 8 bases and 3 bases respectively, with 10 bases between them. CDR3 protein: CASHGGDTGELFF. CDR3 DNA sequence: TGTGCCAGCCACGGGGGAGACACCGGGGAGCTGTTTTTT.

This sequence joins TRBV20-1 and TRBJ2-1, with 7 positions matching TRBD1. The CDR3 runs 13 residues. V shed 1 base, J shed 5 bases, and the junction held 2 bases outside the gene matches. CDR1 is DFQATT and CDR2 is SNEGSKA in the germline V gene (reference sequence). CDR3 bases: TGCAGTGCTAGAGGAAGGGGGCACAATGAGCAGTTCTTC. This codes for CSARGRGHNEQFF.

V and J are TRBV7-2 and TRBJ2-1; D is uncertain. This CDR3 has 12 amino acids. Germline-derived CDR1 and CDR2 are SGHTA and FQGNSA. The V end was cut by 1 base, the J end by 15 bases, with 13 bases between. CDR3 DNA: TGTGCCAGCAGCTTAGAAGCAACTCAACGGTTCTTC. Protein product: CASSLEATQRFF. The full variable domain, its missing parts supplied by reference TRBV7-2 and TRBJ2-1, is GAGVSQSPSNKVTEKGKDVELRCDPISGHTALYWYRQSLGQGLEFLIYFQGNSAPDKSGLPSDRFSAERTGGSVSTLTIQRTQQEDSAVYLCASSLEATQRFFGPGTRLTVL.

CDR3 amino acids: CATHGEDSYEQYF. Here the CDR3 DNA reads TGTGCCACCCATGGTGAGGACTCCTACGAGCAGTACTTC. The chain has TRBV10-3 and TRBJ2-7; no definite D call. The CDR3 sequence is 13 residues long. V lost 10 bases, J lost 0 bases, and 13 bases lay in between. Germline CDR1 is ENHRY and CDR2 is SYGVKD.

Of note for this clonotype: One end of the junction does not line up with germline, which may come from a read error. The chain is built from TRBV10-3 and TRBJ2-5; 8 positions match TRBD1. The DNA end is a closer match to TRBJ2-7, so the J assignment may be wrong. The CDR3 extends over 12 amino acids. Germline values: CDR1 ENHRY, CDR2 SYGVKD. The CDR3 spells CAVRATGDEQYF. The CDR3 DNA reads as TGTGCCGTCAGGGCGACAGGGGACGAGCAGTACTTC.

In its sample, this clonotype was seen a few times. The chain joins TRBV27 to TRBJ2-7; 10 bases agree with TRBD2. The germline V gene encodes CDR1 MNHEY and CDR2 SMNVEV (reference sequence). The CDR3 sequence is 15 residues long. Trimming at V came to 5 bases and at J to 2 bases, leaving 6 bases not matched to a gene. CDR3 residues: CASSKGLAPTYEQYF. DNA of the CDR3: TGTGCCAGCAGTAAGGGACTAGCGCCCACCTACGAGCAGTACTTC.

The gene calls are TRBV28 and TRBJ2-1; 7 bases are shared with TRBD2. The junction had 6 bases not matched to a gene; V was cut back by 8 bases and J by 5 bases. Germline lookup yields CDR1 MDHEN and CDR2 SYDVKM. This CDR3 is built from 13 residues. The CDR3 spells CASSTSLNNEQFF. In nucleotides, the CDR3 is TGTGCCAGCTCGACTAGCTTAAACAATGAGCAGTTCTTC. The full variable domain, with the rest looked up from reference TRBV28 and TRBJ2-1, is DVKVTQSSRYLVKRTGEKVFLECVQDMDHENMFWYRQDPGLGLRLIYFSYDVKMKEKGDIPEGYSVSREKKERFSLILESASTNQTSMYLCASSTSLNNEQFFGPGTRLTVL.

The CDR3 DNA reads as TGTGCCAGCGGCGTGGTAGCGGGGTCCTACGAGCAGTACTTC. Translated: CASGVVAGSYEQYF. The chain carries TRBV12-3 or TRBV12-4 and TRBJ2-7; 8 nucleotides align to TRBD2. Losses at the gene ends were 8 bases for V and 1 base for J; bases not matched to a gene: 7. This CDR3 spans 14 amino acids.

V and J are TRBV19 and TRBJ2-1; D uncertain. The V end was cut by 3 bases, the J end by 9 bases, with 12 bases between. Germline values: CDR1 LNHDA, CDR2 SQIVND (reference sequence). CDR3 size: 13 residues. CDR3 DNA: TGTGCCAGTAGTATTTTCTCGCGTGCTGAGCAGTTCTTC. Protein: CASSIFSRAEQFF. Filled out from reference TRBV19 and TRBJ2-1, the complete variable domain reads DGGITQSPKYLFRKEGQNVTLSCEQNLNHDAMYWYRQDPGQGLRLIYYSQIVNDFQKGDIAEGYSVSREKKESFPLTVTSAQKNPTAFYLCASSIFSRAEQFFGPGTRLTVL.

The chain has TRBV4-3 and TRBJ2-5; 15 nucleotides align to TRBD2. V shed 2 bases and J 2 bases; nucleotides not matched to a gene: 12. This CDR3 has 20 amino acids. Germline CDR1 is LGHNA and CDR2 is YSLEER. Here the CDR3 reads CASSQTLGTSGRWLQETQYF. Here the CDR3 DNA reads TGCGCCAGCAGCCAAACCCTTGGGACTAGCGGGAGGTGGCTGCAAGAGACCCAGTACTTC.

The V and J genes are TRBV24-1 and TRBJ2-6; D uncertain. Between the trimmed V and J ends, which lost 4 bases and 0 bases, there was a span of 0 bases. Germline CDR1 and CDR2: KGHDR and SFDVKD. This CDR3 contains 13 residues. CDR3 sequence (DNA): TGTGCCACCAGTGACTCTGGGGCCAACGTCCTGACTTTC. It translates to CATSDSGANVLTF.

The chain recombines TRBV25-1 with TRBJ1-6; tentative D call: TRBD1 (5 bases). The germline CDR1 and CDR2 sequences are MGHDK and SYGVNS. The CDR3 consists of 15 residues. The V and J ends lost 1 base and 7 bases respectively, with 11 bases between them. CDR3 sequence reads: CASSEFGQGNSPLHF. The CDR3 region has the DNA TGTGCCAGCAGTGAATTCGGCCAGGGCAATTCACCCCTCCACTTT.

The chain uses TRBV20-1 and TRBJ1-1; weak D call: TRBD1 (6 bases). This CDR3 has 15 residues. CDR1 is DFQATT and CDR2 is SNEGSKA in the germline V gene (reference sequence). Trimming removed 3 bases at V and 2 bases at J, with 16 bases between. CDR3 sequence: CSASTGSLGNTEAFF. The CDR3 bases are TGCAGTGCTAGCACAGGGAGCCTAGGTAACACTGAAGCTTTCTTT.

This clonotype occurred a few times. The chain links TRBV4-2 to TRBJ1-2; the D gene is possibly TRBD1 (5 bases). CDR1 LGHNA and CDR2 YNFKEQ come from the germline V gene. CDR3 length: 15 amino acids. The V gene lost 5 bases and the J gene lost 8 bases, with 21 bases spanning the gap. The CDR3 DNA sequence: TGTGCCAGCAGCTCCCAAGGAAAAGGGGTTGAAGGCTACACCTTC. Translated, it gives CASSSQGKGVEGYTF.

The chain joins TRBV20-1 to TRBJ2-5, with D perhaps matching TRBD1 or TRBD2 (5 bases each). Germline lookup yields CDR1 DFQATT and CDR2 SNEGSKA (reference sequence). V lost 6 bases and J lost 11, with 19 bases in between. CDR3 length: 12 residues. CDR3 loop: CSADRDQYVQYF. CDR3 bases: TGCAGTGCGGACCGGGACCAATACGTGCAGTACTTC.

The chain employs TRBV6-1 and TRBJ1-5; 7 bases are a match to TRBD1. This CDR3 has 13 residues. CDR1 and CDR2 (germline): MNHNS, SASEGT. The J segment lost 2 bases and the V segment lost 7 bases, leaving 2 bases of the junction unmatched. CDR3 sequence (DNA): TGTGCCAGCATTGGGACAGGCAATCAGCCCCAGCATTTT. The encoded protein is CASIGTGNQPQHF.